These 7 T cell receptor beta chains were all obtained from the same sample, sequenced in a study of Graves' ophthalmopathy and Graves' hyperthyroidism. The authors amplified TCR beta CDR3 regions from RNA transcripts. The library came from an HTBI-primed first-round RT-PCR and a second-round multiplex PCR. TCRdb independently ran MiXCR on the multiplex PCR reads; one entry per CDR3 protein. This sample carries over a million distinct CDR3 sequences, roughly two fifths of them seen once, and the ten largest clones take approximately 10%. Sequencing input: peripheral blood or thyroid tissue (not recorded which). Receptor source: an adult man with Graves' hyperthyroidism.

The chain recombines TRBV19 with TRBJ1-5; D is ambiguous. This CDR3 has 13 residues. CDR1 LNHDA and CDR2 SQIVND come from the germline V gene (reference sequence). The V end lost 7 bases, the J end lost 3 bases, and 10 bases lay between the germline ends. The CDR3 here is CASNWGNNQPQHF. DNA of the CDR3: TGTGCCAGTAACTGGGGAAACAATCAGCCCCAGCATTTT.

A few counts support this clonotype. The CDR3 DNA sequence: TGCAGTGCCCCCTCTAGGGGAAACACCATATATTTT. Translating gives CSAPSRGNTIYF. The chain combines TRBV20-1 with TRBJ1-3; D ambiguous. Trimming removed 6 bases at V and 4 bases at J, with 10 bases between. This CDR3 has 12 amino acids. The germline CDR1 and CDR2 sequences are DFQATT and SNEGSKA (reference sequence).

This clonotype was seen at least ten times. The CDR3, as DNA: TGCAGTGCTAGAGGTCGCAGCGGTTGGTACGAGCAGTACTTC. Translating gives CSARGRSGWYEQYF. The V call is TRBV20-1, the J call TRBJ2-7; D is perhaps TRBD2 (5 bases). V shed 1 base and J shed 4 bases, with 14 bases lying between them. The CDR3 runs to 14 residues. Per germline, CDR1 DFQATT and CDR2 SNEGSKA (reference sequence).

The genes are TRBV25-1 and TRBJ2-5; TRBD2 aligns across 8 bases. The CDR3 totals 17 residues. Germline V lookup: CDR1 MGHDK, CDR2 SYGVNS. V lost 5 bases and J lost 4; bases outside the gene matches: 15. Written as DNA, the CDR3 is TGTGCCAGCAGTCCGGAAGCGGGAGTGATTTCGGTAGAGACCCAGTACTTC. Its protein product is CASSPEAGVISVETQYF.

This clonotype occurred many times. J is TRBJ2-5 and V is TRBV7-9; the match to TRBD2 covers 7 bases. This CDR3 comprises 15 residues. Germline CDR1 SEHNR, CDR2 FQNEAQ (reference sequence). The trim removed 3 bases at V and 8 bases at J, leaving 12 bases unmatched. CDR3 sequence: CASSLPGGRAETQYF. CDR3 nucleotide sequence: TGTGCCAGCAGCTTGCCCGGCGGGAGAGCTGAAACCCAGTACTTC.

In this sample, this clonotype turned up a few times. This sequence joins TRBV20-1 and TRBJ2-7; D is ambiguous. The germline CDR1 and CDR2 sequences are DFQATT and SNEGSKA (reference sequence). The length of the CDR3 is 16 residues. Between the trimmed V and J ends, which lost 0 bases and 2 bases, there was a span of 17 bases. The CDR3 region is CSARDFRKTNAYEQYF. The CDR3 region has the DNA TGCAGTGCTAGAGATTTCCGGAAGACAAATGCCTACGAGCAGTACTTC.

This clonotype was recorded at least ten times. V gene TRBV5-1 combines with J gene TRBJ2-7; TRBD1 agrees at 11 bases. CDR3 length: 16 amino acids. The V gene end was trimmed by 2 bases and the J gene end by 6 bases; junction bases not matched to a gene: 10. Looked up from germline, CDR1 is SGHRS and CDR2 is YFSETQ. For the CDR3, the DNA is TGCGCCAGCAGCTTAGTGGGGACAGGGGGGAACAGCGAGCAGTACTTC. This codes for CASSLVGTGGNSEQYF.